This T cell receptor (beta chain) was found in a study of OX40 agonist ivuxolimab in advanced cancers. The study in broad terms: The costimulatory receptor OX40 (CD134) was targeted by ivuxolimab, a fully human IgG2 agonistic monoclonal antibody. Of the roughly 50 dose-escalation patients, hepatocellular carcinoma was present in around 20, melanoma in around 15, renal cell carcinoma in 9 and head and neck cancer in 9. Patients were allowed to have had prior anti-PD-1, anti-PD-L1 or anti-CTLA-4 therapy, and more than 35% of the dose-escalation patients had been treated with checkpoint inhibitors. Intravenous ivuxolimab was administered to patients every 2 weeks at six dose levels: 0.01, 0.1, 0.3, 1.5, 3 and 10 mg/kg. The monotherapy dose-escalation portion (N of about 57 patients) of the phase I ivuxolimab trial is reported in the paper. Partial responses were achieved by three dose-escalation patients, of whom one had hepatocellular carcinoma and two had cutaneous melanoma. The point of sequencing TCRbeta in the periphery was to test whether ivuxolimab changed TCR sequence diversity and drove clonal T-cell expansion. In the dose-escalation cohort, around four fifths of patients were male, and the mean age was approximately 60 years, with a range of 23 to 79.

V is reduced by 3 bases and J by 6 bases, leaving a spacing of 14 bases between them. The CDR3 runs 14 amino acids, cysteine and phenylalanine included. The CDR3 DNA has 42 bases and is translated from base 1. CDR1 and CDR2 were assigned from the germline V gene as MNHEY and SVGAGI. Broad study findings and their caveats: Antigen specificity was not determined for the clonally expanded peripheral T cells. At doses of 0.1 to 3.0 mg/kg, clonal expansion of both CD4+ and CD8+ blood T cells was observed from baseline to week 6. Low levels of normalized T-cell clonal expansion were also shown by some nonresponding patients. In the 0.1-3.0 mg/kg groups, partial responders had among the lowest normalized peripheral clonal expansion, particularly in CD8+ T cells. On average, CD8+ T cells showed more expanded clones than CD4+ T cells after ivuxolimab.

Genomic DNA was extracted from sorted cells for sequencing of the TCRbeta CDR3 region. The immunoSEQ Assay was used to sequence the TCRbeta CDR3 regions. As stored in TCRdb, this immuneACCESS dataset retains in-frame rearrangements with V and J assigned. A fraction of the clones does not appear; measured against another copy, unresolved V genes explain less than half of the discrepancy, and the remainder lacks a known reason. Here the sample has fewer than 30,000 clones; roughly nine tenths occur a single time. The ten biggest clones cover about 9.4% of the sample. With respect to this clone: Which antigen it targets is not known. The input lacks base qualities; no much larger clone sits a single base away.

The trial excluded patients who had a history of autoimmune disease or were on systemic immunosuppression. Peripheral blood for TCR sequencing was collected from all dose cohorts at baseline, on cycle 4 day 1, and on cycle 7 day 1. Samples came from an open-label, multicenter, first-in-human phase I dose-escalation trial of ivuxolimab. Adults with locally advanced or metastatic head and neck squamous cell, hepatocellular, melanoma or renal cell carcinoma were enrolled in the trial. Before TCR sequencing, CD4+ T cells and CD8+ T cells were sorted from peripheral blood as separate populations. The TCR originated in an adult with an advanced solid tumor such as melanoma, head and neck, liver or kidney cancer. The source was CD4+ or CD8+ T cells sorted from blood, collected in a trial of the OX40 agonist ivuxolimab. The chain couples TRBV6-5 to TRBJ1-1, with TRBD1 as a weak D call on 5 bases. CDR3 reads: CASSYGQAGAEAFF. In nucleotides, the sequence is TGTGCCAGCAGTTATGGTCAGGCGGGGGCTGAAGCTTTCTTT.